Following are 32 T cell receptor beta chains from one sample sequenced in a study of cytomegalovirus exposure and HLA in healthy donors. TCRdb's copy holds only in-frame clones and misses some; the assay was immunoSEQ multiplex PCR. The sample holds about 270,000 clones, 70% to 90% seen once. Sequencing was carried out using PBMCs. Receptor source: a woman under 30 in good health and CMV-seronegative.

The V call is TRBV19, the J call TRBJ2-7, with TRBD1 identical over 7 bases. Germline CDR1 is LNHDA and CDR2 is SQIVND (reference sequence). The CDR3 has 15 residues. The trim removed 4 bases at V and 3 bases at J, leaving 9 bases unmatched. The CDR3 bases are TGTGCCAGTAGTACGAAGCGACAGGGTGGCTACGAGCAGTACTTC. Translation gives CASSTKRQGGYEQYF.

The CDR3 loop reads CASSTRTDRGWGDTEAFF. The CDR3 nucleotides are TGTGCCAGCAGCACCCGAACGGACAGGGGCTGGGGCGACACTGAAGCTTTCTTT. V and J are TRBV11-3 and TRBJ1-1, with 9 bases lining up with TRBD1. Germline V lookup: CDR1 SGHNT, CDR2 YENEEA. The CDR3 has 18 amino acids. The junction had 16 bases not matched to a gene; V was cut back by 5 bases and J by 3 bases. The full variable domain, completed using reference TRBV11-3 and TRBJ1-1, is EAGVVQSPRYKIIEKKQPVAFWCNPISGHNTLYWYLQNLGQGPELLIRYENEEAVDDSQLPKDRFSAERLKGVDSTLKIQPAELGDSAVYLCASSTRTDRGWGDTEAFFGQGTRLTVV.

This clone turned up a few times. This sequence joins TRBV18 and TRBJ1-4; the D gene is possibly TRBD1 (5 bases). The CDR3 loop spans 13 amino acids. The V end lost 2 bases, the J end lost 7 bases, and 8 bases lay between the germline ends. CDR1 and CDR2 (germline): KGHSH, LQKENI. The CDR3 sequence: CASSPKTAEKLFF. In DNA form, the CDR3 reads TGTGCCAGCTCACCAAAGACAGCTGAAAAACTGTTTTTT.

This clone was recorded only once. The chain combines TRBV6-5 with TRBJ2-1; a possible D gene is TRBD1 (6 bases). The CDR3 has 15 amino acids. Germline V gene data show CDR1 as MNHEY and CDR2 as SVGAGI. Trimming left V 0 bases short and J 9 bases short, with 15 bases between. The CDR3 nucleotides are TGTGCCAGCAGTTACTCCTACAGGGCGCCCAGTGAGCAGTTCTTC. This gives the protein CASSYSYRAPSEQFF.

This clone was counted between two and nine times. V gene TRBV9 combines with J gene TRBJ1-1; D call uncertain. Germline V lookup: CDR1 SGDLS, CDR2 YYNGEE. Deletions cut 6 bases from V and 0 bases from J, with 12 bases between. This CDR3 contains 14 residues. The CDR3 loop is CASTLGSLNTEAFF. The CDR3 coding sequence is TGTGCCAGCACCCTAGGGAGTTTGAACACTGAAGCTTTCTTT.

This sequence joins TRBV2 and TRBJ2-7; D perhaps matches TRBD2 (6 bases). CDR3 length: 13 residues. Germline CDR1 and CDR2: SNHLY and FYNNEI. Trimming removed 4 bases from V and 4 bases from J, with 11 bases in between. The CDR3: CASSGGESYEQYF. The CDR3 DNA sequence: TGTGCCAGCAGTGGGGGGGAATCTTACGAGCAGTACTTC.

The chain carries TRBV11-2 and TRBJ2-5; 7 nucleotides agree with TRBD1. The CDR3 contains 13 residues. Germline V gene lookup returns CDR1 SGHAT and CDR2 FQNNGV. After removal of 5 bases from V and 2 bases from J, the junction contained 2 bases not matched to a gene. CDR3 sequence (DNA): TGTGCCAGCAGCCGGGACAGACAAGAGACCCAGTACTTC. It yields the protein CASSRDRQETQYF.

The gene calls are TRBV6-1 and TRBJ2-2; 7 bases align to TRBD2. The V gene's germline CDR1 is MNHNS and CDR2 SASEGT. Trimming removed 7 bases from V and 6 bases from J; junction bases left unmatched: 11. The CDR3 covers 15 residues. Here the CDR3 reads CASKMGTSVAGELFF. The CDR3 DNA follows: TGTGCCAGCAAGATGGGAACTAGCGTAGCCGGGGAGCTGTTTTTT.

The gene calls are TRBV25-1 and TRBJ2-7; possibly TRBD2 for D (6 bases). The CDR3 runs to 12 residues. The germline V gene encodes CDR1 MGHDK and CDR2 SYGVNS. Trimming took off 1 base at V and 12 bases at J, with 13 bases between the two ends. This chain's CDR3 is CASSESILALYF. The CDR3 bases are TGTGCCAGCAGTGAATCGATCCTAGCGCTGTACTTC.

The chain has TRBV14 and TRBJ1-2; 8 nucleotides align to TRBD1. Germline V lookup: CDR1 SGHDN, CDR2 FVKESK. V shed 4 bases, J shed 2 bases, and the junction held 9 bases outside the gene matches. This CDR3 contains 16 residues. CDR3 sequence (DNA): TGTGCCAGCAGCCGAGGACAGGGACGCCCGAACTATGGCTACACCTTC. This sequence encodes CASSRGQGRPNYGYTF.

The chain couples TRBV5-1 to TRBJ1-1, with D maybe TRBD1 (6 bases). The ends were cut back, 0 bases at V and 0 bases at J, with 9 bases in the middle. This CDR3 has 15 residues. CDR1 and CDR2 (germline): SGHRS, YFSETQ. CDR3 nucleotides: TGCGCCAGCAGCTTGGTGGGACACTTGAACACTGAAGCTTTCTTT. It yields the protein CASSLVGHLNTEAFF. The whole variable domain, filled in from reference TRBV5-1 and TRBJ1-1, reads KAGVTQTPRYLIKTRGQQVTLSCSPISGHRSVSWYQQTPGQGLQFLFEYFSETQRNKGNFPGRFSGRQFSNSRSEMNVSTLELGDSALYLCASSLVGHLNTEAFFGQGTRLTVV.

The gene calls are TRBV6-6 and TRBJ2-7; D is possibly TRBD2 (6 bases). The CDR3 totals 12 residues. CDR1 is MNHNY, CDR2 SVGAGI, per germline (reference sequence). The ends were cut back, 8 bases at V and 2 bases at J, with 10 bases in the middle. For the CDR3, the DNA is TGTGCCAGCGTGGGGGGACCCTACGAGCAGTACTTC. This translates into CASVGGPYEQYF.

This chain uses TRBV9 with TRBJ1-2; TRBD1 might be the D (6 bases). The CDR3 loop spans 15 amino acids. Germline V lookup: CDR1 SGDLS, CDR2 YYNGEE. With 3 bases removed from V and 0 bases from J, the gap between germline ends came to 12 bases. CDR3 nucleotide sequence: TGTGCCAGCAGCGGCCAGGGGATCACTAACTATGGCTACACCTTC. Its translation is CASSGQGITNYGYTF.

This chain joins TRBV29-1 and TRBJ2-7; the match to TRBD2 covers 7 bases. After removal of 7 bases from V and 5 bases from J, the junction contained 8 bases not matched to a gene. The CDR3 runs 12 residues. Per germline, CDR1 SQVTM and CDR2 ANQGSEA. CDR3 nucleotides: TGCAGCGCCGGGGGGAGGTCCAACGAGCAGTACTTC. Its translation: CSAGGRSNEQYF.

The J gene is TRBJ2-3, the V gene TRBV13; D is possibly TRBD2 (5 bases). V was clipped by 2 bases and J by 0 bases, with 9 bases between them. CDR1 PRHDT and CDR2 FYEKMQ come from the germline V gene (reference sequence). The CDR3 length is 15 residues. The CDR3 coding sequence is TGTGCCAGCAGCTTATGGGAGATTAGCACAGATACGCAGTATTTT. Protein sequence: CASSLWEISTDTQYF.

J is TRBJ1-4 and V is TRBV2; tentative D call: TRBD1 (6 bases). From germline, CDR1 is SNHLY and CDR2 FYNNEI. V was cut by 3 bases and J by 5 bases, with 13 bases left in between. This CDR3 region has 15 residues. CDR3 nucleotide sequence: TGTGCCAGCAGTGACCCGGGACAAAAGAATGAAAAACTGTTTTTT. This encodes CASSDPGQKNEKLFF.

The chain is built from TRBV5-6 and TRBJ2-3; D may be TRBD2 (6 bases). CDR3 length: 15 amino acids. The germline V and J ends were trimmed by 4 bases and 3 bases, with 15 bases remaining between them. CDR1 is SGHDT and CDR2 is YYEEEE in the germline V gene. The DNA of the CDR3 is TGTGCCAGCAGCCTCCAGACTAGTAGGACAGATACGCAGTATTTT. Translation: CASSLQTSRTDTQYF. The full variable domain, completed using reference TRBV5-6 and TRBJ2-3, is DAGVTQSPTHLIKTRGQQVTLRCSPKSGHDTVSWYQQALGQGPQFIFQYYEEEERQRGNFPDRFSGHQFPNYSSELNVNALLLGDSALYLCASSLQTSRTDTQYFGPGTRLTVL.

V gene TRBV6-5 combines with J gene TRBJ2-3; 7 bases are shared with TRBD2. Trimming removed 6 bases from V and 6 bases from J; junction bases left unmatched: 9. The CDR3 runs 14 residues. Per germline, CDR1 MNHEY and CDR2 SVGAGI. DNA of the CDR3: TGTGCCAGCAGATCGGCGGGAGTTGTTGATACGCAGTATTTT. Translated: CASRSAGVVDTQYF.

Only one count was recorded for this clone. The chain employs TRBV4-1 and TRBJ2-7; D possibly corresponds to TRBD2 (6 bases). Deletions cut 2 bases from V and 4 bases from J, with 15 bases between. Germline V CDR1 and CDR2: MGHRA, YSYEKL. This CDR3 spans 15 amino acids. In nucleotides, the CDR3 is TGCGCCAGCAGCCAACGGCTCGAGGGACTTTACGAGCAGTACTTC. Translation gives CASSQRLEGLYEQYF.

The V and J genes are TRBV4-3 and TRBJ2-1; 10 bases are shared with TRBD2. The V and J ends lost 4 bases and 7 bases, in that order; junction bases with no gene match: 7. This CDR3 is 15 amino acids long. CDR1 and CDR2 from the germline V gene are LGHNA and YSLEER. The CDR3 loop reads CASSPTGTSVNEQFF. The CDR3 region has the DNA TGCGCCAGCAGCCCTACGGGGACTAGCGTGAATGAGCAGTTCTTC.

The gene calls are TRBV29-1 and TRBJ2-2, with D tentatively TRBD1 (5 bases). Trimming cost V 6 bases and J 6 bases, with 8 bases left between them. This CDR3 contains 11 residues. Germline assignment: CDR1 SQVTM and CDR2 ANQGSEA. CDR3: CSVTGPGELFF. The DNA for the CDR3 is TGCAGCGTCACAGGCCCCGGGGAGCTGTTTTTT.

This clone was picked up a small number of times. The chain links TRBV2 to TRBJ1-2; D not certain. Trimming stripped 1 base from V and 4 bases from J, with 10 bases between. Looked up from germline, CDR1 is SNHLY and CDR2 is FYNNEI. The CDR3 runs to 14 residues. This CDR3 is CASSEDNYLYGYTF. Here the CDR3 DNA reads TGTGCCAGCAGTGAAGACAACTATCTCTATGGCTACACCTTC. Full variable domain (remainder filled in from reference TRBV2 and TRBJ1-2): EPEVTQTPSHQVTQMGQEVILRCVPISNHLYFYWYRQILGQKVEFLVSFYNNEISEKSEIFDDQFSVERPDGSNFTLKIRSTKLEDSAMYFCASSEDNYLYGYTFGSGTRLTVV.

This clone was found once. V and J are TRBV6-5 and TRBJ1-1, with D maybe TRBD1 (5 bases). CDR1 is MNHEY, CDR2 SVGAGI, per germline. CDR3 length: 12 amino acids. V lost 1 base, J lost 9 bases, and 9 bases lay in between. The CDR3 loop reads CASSYWQGQAFF. The CDR3 nucleotides are TGTGCCAGCAGTTACTGGCAGGGCCAAGCTTTCTTT.

This sequence joins TRBV21-1 and TRBJ2-7; the table's D call TRBD1 went unverified against the DNA. TRBV21-1 is classified as a pseudogene. CDR3 size: 15 residues. CDR3 DNA sequence: TGTGCCAGCAGCCGGGACAGGGGGTTCTCCTACGAGCAGTACTTC. Translating it yields CASSRDRGFSYEQYF.

V and J are TRBV6-6 and TRBJ2-7; D might be TRBD2 (6 bases). CDR1 is MNHNY and CDR2 is SVGAGI in the germline V gene (reference sequence). V was pared by 0 bases and J by 2 bases, with 11 bases between. CDR3 length: 15 residues. CDR3 residues: CASSYSLTSAYEQYF. CDR3 DNA: TGTGCCAGCAGTTACTCCCTGACTAGTGCCTACGAGCAGTACTTC.

The chain employs TRBV10-3 and TRBJ2-7; D is perhaps TRBD1 (5 bases). Between the trimmed V and J ends, which lost 2 bases and 11 bases, there was a span of 16 bases. The CDR3 loop spans 13 amino acids. CDR1 and CDR2 from the germline V gene are ENHRY and SYGVKD. This CDR3 is CAISEISTDRKYF. The CDR3 nucleotides are TGTGCCATCAGTGAGATCTCGACAGATCGTAAGTACTTC.

The chain combines TRBV19 with TRBJ1-5, with unresolved D. This CDR3 spans 14 amino acids. The germline CDR1 and CDR2 sequences are LNHDA and SQIVND (reference sequence). V lost 3 bases to trimming and J lost 3 bases, with 9 bases between them. Here the CDR3 reads CASSIEGYNQPQHF. The CDR3 DNA reads as TGTGCCAGTAGTATTGAGGGATACAATCAGCCCCAGCATTTT.

The chain is built from TRBV9 and TRBJ1-2, with D hard to call. The CDR3 runs 15 residues. Between the trimmed V and J ends, which lost 0 bases and 0 bases, there was a span of 9 bases. CDR1 and CDR2 from the germline V gene are SGDLS and YYNGEE. CDR3 coding DNA: TGTGCCAGCAGCGTAGGTGGAGAAGCTAACTATGGCTACACCTTC. Amino acids: CASSVGGEANYGYTF. Together with reference TRBV9 and TRBJ1-2, the CDR3 gives the full variable domain: DSGVTQTPKHLITATGQRVTLRCSPRSGDLSVYWYQQSLDQGLQFLIQYYNGEERAKGNILERFSAQQFPDLHSELNLSSLELGDSALYFCASSVGGEANYGYTFGSGTRLTVV.

This chain connects TRBV18 to TRBJ2-7; possibly TRBD2 for D (5 bases). CDR3 length equals 13 residues. Germline CDR1 and CDR2: KGHSH and LQKENI. V shed 6 bases and J shed 1 base, with 10 bases lying between them. CDR3 protein: CASSARGSYEQYF. The CDR3 DNA is TGTGCCAGCTCCGCCCGGGGATCCTACGAGCAGTACTTC.

The gene calls are TRBV4-3 and TRBJ1-5; 8 bases align to TRBD1. The CDR3 is made up of 16 amino acids. Trimming at V came to 1 base and at J to 5 bases, leaving 7 bases not matched to a gene. CDR1 LGHNA and CDR2 YSLEER come from the germline V gene. In nucleotides, the CDR3 is TGCGCCAGCAGCCAAGCCCACAGGGGGTATCATCAGCCCCAGCATTTT. Translated: CASSQAHRGYHQPQHF.

The gene calls are TRBV6-1 and TRBJ2-7; the D is unclear. The CDR3 has 11 residues. Germline CDR1 and CDR2: MNHNS and SASEGT. V shed 7 bases and J shed 11 bases, with 15 bases lying between them. DNA for the CDR3: TGTGCCAGCACTACTAACCAGCCCAAGTACTTC. It yields the protein CASTTNQPKYF.

The chain uses TRBV25-1 and TRBJ2-5; 7 bases line up with TRBD2. V shed 5 bases and J 5 bases; nucleotides not matched to a gene: 11. The CDR3 runs 15 residues. CDR1 and CDR2 (germline): MGHDK, SYGVNS. CDR3 in DNA: TGTGCCAGCAGTCCTCCCTGGGGGGGAGGGGAGACCCAGTACTTC. This translates into CASSPPWGGGETQYF. The variable domain in full, with the rest retrieved from reference TRBV25-1 and TRBJ2-5, is EADIYQTPRYLVIGTGKKITLECSQTMGHDKMYWYQQDPGMELHLIHYSYGVNSTEKGDLSSESTVSRIRTEHFPLTLESARPSHTSQYLCASSPPWGGGETQYFGPGTRLLVL.